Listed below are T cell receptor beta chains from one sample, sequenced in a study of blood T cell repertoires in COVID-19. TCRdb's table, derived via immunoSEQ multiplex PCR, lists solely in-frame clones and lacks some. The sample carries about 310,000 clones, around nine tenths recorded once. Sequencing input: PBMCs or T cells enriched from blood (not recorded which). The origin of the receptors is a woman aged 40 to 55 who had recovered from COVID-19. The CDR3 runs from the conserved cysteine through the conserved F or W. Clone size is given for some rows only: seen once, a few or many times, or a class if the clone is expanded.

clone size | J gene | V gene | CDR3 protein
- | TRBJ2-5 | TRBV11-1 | CASSLEGGQTQYF
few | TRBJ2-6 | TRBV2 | CASRQGPRGSGANVLTF
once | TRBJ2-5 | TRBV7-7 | CASSPGLAGGEETQYF
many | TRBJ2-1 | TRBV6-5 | CASSYWAGAYNEQFF
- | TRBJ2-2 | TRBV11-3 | CASEGGTGELFF
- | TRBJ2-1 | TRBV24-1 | CATSRDRDEQFF
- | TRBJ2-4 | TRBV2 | CASSPLDPGLAGRLFQYF
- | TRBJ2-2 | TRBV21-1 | CASSKTQRGGRPSGELFF
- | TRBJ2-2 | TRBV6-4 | CASSEVRFAGELFF
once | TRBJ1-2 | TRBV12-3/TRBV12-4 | CASSFGVGGGYTF
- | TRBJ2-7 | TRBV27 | CASSLGGRALDEQYF
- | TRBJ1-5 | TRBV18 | CASSPLKAGGNQPQHF
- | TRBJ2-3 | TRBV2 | CASSYREGSTDTQYF
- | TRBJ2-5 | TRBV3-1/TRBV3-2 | CASSAGTRSWETQYF
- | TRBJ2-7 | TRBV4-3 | CASSQDWGDRNEQYF
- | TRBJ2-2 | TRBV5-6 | CASSRSELASLPGELFF
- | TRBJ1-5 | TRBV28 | CASSSTGDNQPQHF
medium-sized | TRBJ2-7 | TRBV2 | CASSPADRLSYEQYF
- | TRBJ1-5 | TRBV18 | CASSPGSNQPQHF
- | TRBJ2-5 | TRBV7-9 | CASSSLPRETQYF
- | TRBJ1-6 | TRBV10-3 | CATRGLDSPLHF
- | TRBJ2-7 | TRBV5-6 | CASSSLRLEQYF
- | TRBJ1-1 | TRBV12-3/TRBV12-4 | CASSFREAEAFF
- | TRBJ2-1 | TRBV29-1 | CSVTSGSYEQFF
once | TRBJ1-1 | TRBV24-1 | CATMKRDRRKLNTEAFF
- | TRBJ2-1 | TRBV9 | CASSVSSGRANEQFF
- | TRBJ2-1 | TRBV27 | CASSLVPSWDEQFF
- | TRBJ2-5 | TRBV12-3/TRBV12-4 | CASSLGTSGNRYF
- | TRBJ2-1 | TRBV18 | CASSPPGHLGTYNEQFF
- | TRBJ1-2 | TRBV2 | CASRAGGIGYTF
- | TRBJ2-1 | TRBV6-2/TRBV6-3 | CASSLQGHEQFF
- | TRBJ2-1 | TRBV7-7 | CAVGTSGFNEQFF
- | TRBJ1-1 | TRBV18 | CASSPQGGDTEAFF
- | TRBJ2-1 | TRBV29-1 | CSVHGWAGGSYEQFF
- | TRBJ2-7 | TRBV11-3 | CASSLETGGPLYEQYF
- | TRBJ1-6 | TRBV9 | CASSPLSGDSPLHF
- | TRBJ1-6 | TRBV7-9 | CASSFTGPSSYNSPLHF
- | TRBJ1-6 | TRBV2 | CASRAGVRSPLHF
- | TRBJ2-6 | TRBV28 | CASSYSSGANVLTF
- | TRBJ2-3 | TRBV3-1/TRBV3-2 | CASSPSQLQGDTQYF
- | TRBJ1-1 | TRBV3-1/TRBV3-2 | CASSQESEGFTEAFF
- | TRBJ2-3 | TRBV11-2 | CASSTTRSTDTQYF
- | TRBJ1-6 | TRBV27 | CASSAKIGGNSPLHF
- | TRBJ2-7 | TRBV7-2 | CASSYRGAYEQYF
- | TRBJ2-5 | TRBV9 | CASSVVPRASEETQYF